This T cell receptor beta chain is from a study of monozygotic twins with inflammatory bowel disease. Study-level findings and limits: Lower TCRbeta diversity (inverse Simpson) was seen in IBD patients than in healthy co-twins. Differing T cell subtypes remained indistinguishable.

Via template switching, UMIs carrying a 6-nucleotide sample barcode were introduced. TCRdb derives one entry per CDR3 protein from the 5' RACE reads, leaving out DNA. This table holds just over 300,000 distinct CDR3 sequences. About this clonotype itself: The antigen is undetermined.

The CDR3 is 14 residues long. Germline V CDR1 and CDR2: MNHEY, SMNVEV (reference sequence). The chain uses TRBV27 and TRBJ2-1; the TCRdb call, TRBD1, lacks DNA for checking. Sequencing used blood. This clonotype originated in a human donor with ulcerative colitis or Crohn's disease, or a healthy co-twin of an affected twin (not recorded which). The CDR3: CASSSWDRGNEQFF.